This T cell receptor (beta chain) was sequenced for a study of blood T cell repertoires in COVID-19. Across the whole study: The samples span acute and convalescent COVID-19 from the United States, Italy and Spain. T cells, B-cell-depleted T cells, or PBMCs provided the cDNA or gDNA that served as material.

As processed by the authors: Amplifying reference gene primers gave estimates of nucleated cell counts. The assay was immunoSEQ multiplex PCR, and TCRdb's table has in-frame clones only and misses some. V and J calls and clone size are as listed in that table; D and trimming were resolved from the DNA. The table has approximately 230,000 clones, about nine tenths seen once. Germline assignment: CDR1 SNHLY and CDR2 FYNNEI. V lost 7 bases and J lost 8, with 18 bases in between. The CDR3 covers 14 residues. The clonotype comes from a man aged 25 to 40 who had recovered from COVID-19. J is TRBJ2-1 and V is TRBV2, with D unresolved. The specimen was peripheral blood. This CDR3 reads CASKIEFPPDEQFF. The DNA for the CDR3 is TGTGCCAGCAAAATTGAGTTTCCCCCCGATGAGCAGTTCTTC.